Ten or more counts support the clone carrying this T cell receptor (beta chain). Antigen specificity is unknown. This sample was taken from a study of T cell repertoires in cytomegalovirus infection. The CDR3 is made up of 13 amino acids. The V end was cut by 5 bases, the J end by 3 bases, with 5 bases between. Germline V CDR1 and CDR2: SGHTA, FQGNSA. TCRdb re-analysed the reads in MiXCR, keeping a single row per CDR3 protein. The sample lists under 450,000 distinct CDR3 sequences; approximately 30% were seen once. This sample comprised cultured PBMCs, obtained from culture after CMV antigen stimulation. The TCR sequence derives from a human donor in good health (CMV status not recorded). Some clones in this sample may be carry-over from other donors' samples. The J gene is TRBJ1-6, the V gene TRBV7-2; D remains unclear. CDR3 DNA: TGTGCCAGCAGCCCCCTCTATAATTCACCCCTCCACTTT. As protein: CASSPLYNSPLHF. Variable domain in full (rest from reference TRBV7-2 and TRBJ1-6): GAGVSQSPSNKVTEKGKDVELRCDPISGHTALYWYRQSLGQGLEFLIYFQGNSAPDKSGLPSDRFSAERTGGSVSTLTIQRTQQEDSAVYLCASSPLYNSPLHFGNGTRLTVT.